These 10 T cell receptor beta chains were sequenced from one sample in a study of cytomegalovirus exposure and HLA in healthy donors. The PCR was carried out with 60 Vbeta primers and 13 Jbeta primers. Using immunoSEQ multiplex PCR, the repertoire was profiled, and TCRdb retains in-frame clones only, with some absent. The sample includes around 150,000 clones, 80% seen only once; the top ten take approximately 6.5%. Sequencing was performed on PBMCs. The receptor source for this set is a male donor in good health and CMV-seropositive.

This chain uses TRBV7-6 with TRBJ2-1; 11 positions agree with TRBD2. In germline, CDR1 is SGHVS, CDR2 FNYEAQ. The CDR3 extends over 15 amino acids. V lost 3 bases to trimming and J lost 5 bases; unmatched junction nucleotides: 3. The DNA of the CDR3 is TGTGCCAGCAGCTTTACTAGCGGGGGTAACAATGAGCAGTTCTTC. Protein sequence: CASSFTSGGNNEQFF.

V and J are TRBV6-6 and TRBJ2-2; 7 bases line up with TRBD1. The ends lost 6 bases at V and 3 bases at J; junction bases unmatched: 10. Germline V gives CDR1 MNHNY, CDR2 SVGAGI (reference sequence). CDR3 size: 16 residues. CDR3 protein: CASRMTEGADTGELFF. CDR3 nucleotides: TGTGCCAGCAGAATGACAGAGGGGGCGGACACCGGGGAGCTGTTTTTT.

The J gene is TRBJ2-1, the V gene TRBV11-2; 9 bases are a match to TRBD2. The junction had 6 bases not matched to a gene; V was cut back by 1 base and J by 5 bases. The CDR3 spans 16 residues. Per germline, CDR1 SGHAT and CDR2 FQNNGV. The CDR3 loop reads CASSLGPSGDHNEQFF. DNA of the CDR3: TGTGCCAGCAGCTTAGGTCCTAGCGGGGACCACAATGAGCAGTTCTTC.

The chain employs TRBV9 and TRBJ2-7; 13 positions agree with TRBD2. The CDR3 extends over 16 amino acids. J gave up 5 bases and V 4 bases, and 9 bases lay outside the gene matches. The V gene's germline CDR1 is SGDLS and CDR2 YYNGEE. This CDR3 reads CASSSRLAGGPNEQYF. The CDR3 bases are TGTGCCAGCAGCTCCCGACTAGCGGGAGGTCCCAACGAGCAGTACTTC.

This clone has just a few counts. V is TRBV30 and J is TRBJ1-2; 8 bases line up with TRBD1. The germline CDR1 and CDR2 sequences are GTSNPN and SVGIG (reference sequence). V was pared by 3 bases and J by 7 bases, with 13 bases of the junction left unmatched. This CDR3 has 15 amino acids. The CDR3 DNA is TGTGCCTGGAGAACCTTGGACAGGGAGTTGGTTGGCTACACCTTC. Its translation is CAWRTLDRELVGYTF.

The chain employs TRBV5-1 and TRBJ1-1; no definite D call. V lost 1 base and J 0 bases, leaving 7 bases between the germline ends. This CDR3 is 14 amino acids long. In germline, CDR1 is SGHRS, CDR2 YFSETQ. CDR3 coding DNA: TGCGCCAGCAGCTTGCAGAATATGAACACTGAAGCTTTCTTT. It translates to CASSLQNMNTEAFF.

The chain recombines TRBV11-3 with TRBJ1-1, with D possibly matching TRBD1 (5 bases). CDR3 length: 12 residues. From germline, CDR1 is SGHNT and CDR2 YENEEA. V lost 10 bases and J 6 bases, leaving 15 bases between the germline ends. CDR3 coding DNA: TGTGCCACATCCACCGGGGGGGCTGAAGCTTTCTTT. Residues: CATSTGGAEAFF.

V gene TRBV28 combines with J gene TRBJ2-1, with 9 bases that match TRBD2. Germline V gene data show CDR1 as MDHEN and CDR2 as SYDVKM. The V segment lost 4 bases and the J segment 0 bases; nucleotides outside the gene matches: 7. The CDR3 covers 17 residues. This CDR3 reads CASSSRGSGSSYNEQFF. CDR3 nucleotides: TGTGCCAGCAGTTCCCGAGGTAGCGGGAGCTCCTACAATGAGCAGTTCTTC.

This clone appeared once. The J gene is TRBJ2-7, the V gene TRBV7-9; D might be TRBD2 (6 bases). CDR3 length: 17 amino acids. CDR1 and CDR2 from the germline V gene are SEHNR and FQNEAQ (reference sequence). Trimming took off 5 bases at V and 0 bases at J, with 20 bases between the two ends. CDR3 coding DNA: TGTGCCAGCAGCCGCGGGATCGGACCTTTGGGCTCCTACGAGCAGTACTTC. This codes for CASSRGIGPLGSYEQYF. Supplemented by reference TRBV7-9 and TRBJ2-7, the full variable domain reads DTGVSQNPRHKITKRGQNVTFRCDPISEHNRLYWYRQTLGQGPEFLTYFQNEAQLEKSRLLSDRFSAERPKGSFSTLEIQRTEQGDSAMYLCASSRGIGPLGSYEQYFGPGTRLTVT.

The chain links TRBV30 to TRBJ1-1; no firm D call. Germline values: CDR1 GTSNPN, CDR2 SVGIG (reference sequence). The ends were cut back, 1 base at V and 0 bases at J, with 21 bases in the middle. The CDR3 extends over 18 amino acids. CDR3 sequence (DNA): TGTGCCTGGAGTGGACGACGCCGGGATCGACACTTGAACACTGAAGCTTTCTTT. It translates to CAWSGRRRDRHLNTEAFF.